The 26 T cell receptor beta chains below were found in one sample sequenced in a study of identical twins. A single record per CDR3 protein comes from TCRdb applying MiXCR to the 5' RACE reads. This repertoire shows approximately 210,000 distinct CDR3 sequences, less than 10% found once; its top ten account for 5.1%. Sequenced input: memory (CD45RO+) T cells sorted from blood. The receptors come from a woman under 30 in good health.

This clonotype showed up many times. The chain recombines TRBV4-3 with TRBJ2-1, with TRBD2 matching 7 bases. V was pared by 0 bases and J by 6 bases, with 8 bases of the junction left unmatched. The germline V gene has CDR1 LGHNA and CDR2 YSLEER. The CDR3 runs to 16 residues. The CDR3 spells CASSQDAGDLPNEQFF. CDR3 nucleotide sequence: TGCGCCAGCAGCCAAGACGCGGGAGACCTTCCCAATGAGCAGTTCTTC.

Ten or more counts support this clonotype. V and J are TRBV6-1 and TRBJ1-2, with TRBD1 identical over 7 bases. CDR1 is MNHNS, CDR2 SASEGT, per germline. The ends lost 7 bases at V and 0 bases at J; junction bases unmatched: 5. CDR3 length: 14 amino acids. The CDR3 sequence is CASKGDRANYGYTF. CDR3 bases: TGTGCCAGCAAAGGGGACAGAGCTAACTATGGCTACACCTTC.

This clonotype was counted a few times. The V gene is TRBV27, the J gene TRBJ2-3; no clear D gene. CDR3 size: 13 residues. CDR1 MNHEY and CDR2 SMNVEV come from the germline V gene (reference sequence). V was trimmed by 6 bases and J by 8 bases, leaving 15 bases between them. CDR3 coding DNA: TGTGCCAGCAGCCTATACTCGTCCTCTACGCAGTATTTT. This sequence encodes CASSLYSSSTQYF.

This clonotype showed up just a few times. The V and J genes are TRBV5-1 and TRBJ2-5; the D gene is possibly TRBD1 (5 bases). Per germline, CDR1 SGHRS and CDR2 YFSETQ. The CDR3 contains 14 residues. V shed 4 bases and J shed 5 bases, with 15 bases lying between them. CDR3 amino acids: CASSQQATRETQYF. The CDR3, as DNA: TGCGCCAGCAGCCAACAGGCTACAAGGGAGACCCAGTACTTC.

This chain joins TRBV7-8 and TRBJ2-7; 7 bases map to TRBD1. Germline V CDR1 and CDR2: SGHVS, FQNEAQ. V gave up 5 bases and J gave up 3 bases; unmatched junction bases: 16. The CDR3 totals 17 residues. The CDR3 sequence: CASSQQQSTGVGYEQYF. DNA for the CDR3: TGTGCCAGCAGCCAACAACAGTCCACAGGGGTCGGCTACGAGCAGTACTTC.

The gene calls are TRBV9 and TRBJ2-7, with D tentatively TRBD1 (5 bases). Looked up from germline, CDR1 is SGDLS and CDR2 is YYNGEE. The V end lost 2 bases, the J end lost 4 bases, and 16 bases lay between the germline ends. The CDR3 totals 15 residues. CDR3 amino acids: CASSVQGQGGYEQYF. The CDR3 region has the DNA TGTGCCAGCAGCGTCCAGGGCCAGGGTGGATACGAGCAGTACTTC.

The gene calls are TRBV20-1 and TRBJ1-1; no reliable D call. The CDR3 runs 12 residues. Germline V gene data show CDR1 as DFQATT and CDR2 as SNEGSKA (reference sequence). CDR3 sequence (DNA): TGCACTACTGCTAGTGGGAACACTGAAGCTTTCTTT. Its protein product is CTTASGNTEAFF.

The chain has TRBV12-3 or TRBV12-4 and TRBJ2-1; 8 bases line up with TRBD1. After removal of 3 bases from V and 5 bases from J, the junction contained 6 bases not matched to a gene. CDR3 size: 15 residues. The CDR3 coding sequence is TGTGCCAGCAGTTTCGGACAGGGAATTAACAATGAGCAGTTCTTC. It translates to CASSFGQGINNEQFF.

The chain joins TRBV6-2 or TRBV6-3 to TRBJ1-1, with 9 nucleotides matching TRBD1. CDR1 and CDR2 from the germline V gene are MNHEY and SVGEGT. With V trimmed by 7 bases and J by 6 bases, 15 bases remained unmatched. The CDR3 runs 16 residues. This CDR3 is CASTPGQGTRRAEAFF. The CDR3 nucleotides are TGTGCCAGCACTCCAGGACAGGGGACACGCCGGGCTGAAGCTTTCTTT.

J is TRBJ1-1 and V is TRBV16; TRBD1 aligns across 7 bases. The V gene's germline CDR1 is KGHSY and CDR2 FQNENV. V was pared by 2 bases and J by 11 bases, with 5 bases of the junction left unmatched. The CDR3 has 12 residues. The CDR3 DNA reads TGTGCCAGCAGCCAAGGGACAGTTGAGGCTTTCTTT. As protein: CASSQGTVEAFF.

This clonotype was seen only a few times. V and J are TRBV2 and TRBJ2-7, with D perhaps TRBD2 (5 bases). The CDR3 length is 11 residues. V gave up 4 bases and J gave up 4 bases, with 5 bases separating them. Germline lookup yields CDR1 SNHLY and CDR2 FYNNEI. The CDR3 protein is CASSGEYEQYF. For the CDR3, the DNA is TGTGCCAGCAGTGGGGAGTACGAGCAGTACTTC.

J is TRBJ2-7 and V is TRBV20-1, with D tentatively TRBD1 (5 bases). V shed 5 bases and J shed 1 base, with 12 bases lying between them. The V gene's germline CDR1 is DFQATT and CDR2 SNEGSKA (reference sequence). CDR3 length: 13 amino acids. The CDR3 DNA follows: TGCAGTGCTTCCTTGACAGCATCCTACGAGCAGTACTTC. It is translated as CSASLTASYEQYF.

This clonotype has a handful of counts. This sequence joins TRBV20-1 and TRBJ2-7; 8 bases match TRBD1. In germline, CDR1 is DFQATT, CDR2 SNEGSKA (reference sequence). The J segment lost 6 bases and the V segment lost 0 bases, leaving 7 bases of the junction unmatched. The CDR3 extends over 14 amino acids. CDR3 nucleotide sequence: TGCAGTGCTAGAGATGGGCAGGGGGCGTCCGAGCAGTACTTC. It specifies CSARDGQGASEQYF.

V gene TRBV5-1 combines with J gene TRBJ2-7, with 11 bases lining up with TRBD2. CDR1 and CDR2 (germline): SGHRS, YFSETQ. V lost 2 bases and J lost 4; bases outside the gene matches: 5. The CDR3 runs 15 residues. This chain's CDR3 is CASSLGSGGAYEQYF. The CDR3 bases are TGCGCCAGCAGCTTAGGTAGCGGGGGGGCGTACGAGCAGTACTTC.

The J gene is TRBJ2-5, the V gene TRBV29-1; possibly TRBD2 for D (6 bases). Looked up from germline, CDR1 is SQVTM and CDR2 is ANQGSEA. V dropped 3 bases and J dropped 0 bases, with 20 bases sitting between them. The CDR3 has 17 residues. CDR3 region: CSVDNLVGAGHQETQYF. The CDR3 DNA follows: TGCAGCGTTGATAACCTTGTTGGGGCGGGGCACCAAGAGACCCAGTACTTC.

This clonotype showed up just a few times. The chain employs TRBV7-6 and TRBJ1-1; no reliable D call. In germline, CDR1 is SGHVS, CDR2 FNYEAQ. This CDR3 has 14 amino acids. Trimming cost V 1 base and J 4 bases, with 10 bases left between them. In DNA, the CDR3 is TGTGCCAGCAGCTTAGGCTCGATCGGCACTGAAGCTTTCTTT. Its translation: CASSLGSIGTEAFF.

The V gene is TRBV10-3, the J gene TRBJ2-3; D is tentatively TRBD1 or TRBD2 (5 bases each). This CDR3 is 14 amino acids long. V was cut by 7 bases and J by 3 bases, with 14 bases left in between. Germline assignment: CDR1 ENHRY and CDR2 SYGVKD. The CDR3 reads CAITWDPETDTQYF. The CDR3 DNA sequence: TGTGCCATCACCTGGGACCCTGAAACAGATACGCAGTATTTT.

Remarks on this clonotype: A junction boundary mismatches the germline segment, possibly from a read error. The rearrangement joins TRBV12-3 or TRBV12-4 to TRBJ1-5; no reliable D call. The CDR3 has 12 residues. For the CDR3, the DNA is TGTGCCGGCAGTTTATCCTCTCAGCCCCAGCATTTT. Its translation is CAGSLSSQPQHF.

The chain has TRBV20-1 and TRBJ1-1; D gene unclear. Germline-derived CDR1 and CDR2 are DFQATT and SNEGSKA (reference sequence). The V end was cut by 4 bases, the J end by 1 base, with 22 bases between. There are 17 residues in the CDR3. CDR3: CSATNQLASRANTEAFF. The CDR3 DNA is TGCAGTGCTACTAACCAGCTCGCCTCGAGGGCGAACACTGAAGCTTTCTTT.

The table lists this clonotype with a few counts. The chain couples TRBV7-8 to TRBJ1-1; no firm D call. Between the trimmed V and J ends, which lost 5 bases and 2 bases, there was a span of 12 bases. The CDR3 is made up of 14 amino acids. The germline gives CDR1 SGHVS, CDR2 FQNEAQ. The CDR3 protein is CASSKGNYNTEAFF. Here the CDR3 DNA reads TGTGCCAGCAGCAAAGGGAACTATAACACTGAAGCTTTCTTT.

The gene calls are TRBV7-6 and TRBJ2-1; no definite D call. V was cut by 5 bases and J by 6 bases, with 11 bases left in between. The CDR3 totals 13 residues. Germline assignment: CDR1 SGHVS and CDR2 FNYEAQ. Written as DNA, the CDR3 is TGTGCCAGCAGCCCCCGTTCGGCCAATGAGCAGTTCTTC. Encoded protein: CASSPRSANEQFF.

This clonotype was counted at least ten times. The chain joins TRBV12-3 or TRBV12-4 to TRBJ1-2; no clear D. This CDR3 contains 13 residues. The V end lost 2 bases, the J end lost 2 bases, and 6 bases lay between the germline ends. The chain's CDR3 is CASSLMRNYGYTF. The CDR3, as DNA: TGTGCCAGCAGTTTAATGCGGAACTATGGCTACACCTTC.

This clonotype has a handful of counts. V usage is TRBV6-1 and J usage is TRBJ2-5; D tentatively reads TRBD1 or TRBD2 (6 bases each). Germline values: CDR1 MNHNS, CDR2 SASEGT. V shed 6 bases and J shed 6 bases, with 14 bases lying between them. The CDR3 contains 13 residues. CDR3 in DNA: TGTGCCAGCAGCACGTGGGGGGCGAAGACCCAGTACTTC. The encoded protein is CASSTWGAKTQYF.

In its sample, this clonotype was seen a few times. The rearrangement uses TRBV20-1 and TRBJ2-1; TRBD2 might be the D (5 bases). V lost 6 bases and J lost 9, with 15 bases in between. The germline V gene encodes CDR1 DFQATT and CDR2 SNEGSKA (reference sequence). This CDR3 comprises 12 residues. The CDR3 here is CSAVTRVGEQFF. The CDR3 DNA reads as TGCAGTGCCGTCACTAGAGTCGGTGAGCAGTTCTTC.

This clonotype was detected ten times or more. This chain connects TRBV20-1 to TRBJ2-2; 9 nucleotides match TRBD2. Per the germline V gene, CDR1 is DFQATT and CDR2 is SNEGSKA (reference sequence). The trim removed 3 bases at V and 4 bases at J, leaving 9 bases unmatched. This CDR3 spans 16 amino acids. CDR3 in DNA: TGCAGTGCTAGCCCGGTTCAGCGGGGGGCCACCGGGGAGCTGTTTTTT. Protein sequence: CSASPVQRGATGELFF.

The sample holds a few counts of this clonotype. This chain connects TRBV7-2 to TRBJ1-1; TRBD1 matches at 7 bases. The CDR3 has 12 residues. V lost 6 bases and J lost 4; bases outside the gene matches: 2. Germline V gene sequence: CDR1 SGHTA, CDR2 FQGNSA. The CDR3 DNA reads TGTGCCAGCAGACACAGGGGCACTGAAGCTTTCTTT. Translation gives CASRHRGTEAFF.